These 21 T cell receptor beta chains originate from one sample sequenced in a study of Graves' ophthalmopathy and Graves' hyperthyroidism. RNA transcripts were the template, and TCR beta CDR3 regions were amplified from them. RT-PCR was first run with HTBI primers, then multiplex PCR in a second round. TCRdb re-analysed the multiplex PCR reads in MiXCR, keeping a single row per CDR3 protein. The data hold hundreds of thousands of distinct CDR3 sequences, with about two fifths observed a single time. Sample: peripheral blood. The receptors shown here come from an adult man with Graves' ophthalmopathy.

This clonotype was seen repeatedly, ten times or more. The gene calls are TRBV7-8 and TRBJ1-3; no reliable D call. Germline assignment: CDR1 SGHVS and CDR2 FQNEAQ. The V gene lost 0 bases and the J gene lost 2 bases, with 8 bases spanning the gap. The CDR3 has 15 amino acids. The CDR3 here is CASSLAAFTGNTIYF. CDR3 DNA sequence: TGTGCCAGCAGCTTAGCCGCCTTCACTGGAAACACCATATATTTT.

This clonotype has a handful of counts. The chain has TRBV19 and TRBJ1-4; D is unresolved. The germline V gene has CDR1 LNHDA and CDR2 SQIVND (reference sequence). The CDR3 extends over 18 amino acids. Trimming cost V 6 bases and J 8 bases, with 28 bases left between them. This CDR3 reads CASRPRLGSLPLIEKLFF. In nucleotides, the CDR3 is TGTGCCAGTAGGCCCAGACTTGGTTCACTCCCTTTAATCGAAAAACTGTTTTTT. The full variable domain, rest sourced from reference TRBV19 and TRBJ1-4, is DGGITQSPKYLFRKEGQNVTLSCEQNLNHDAMYWYRQDPGQGLRLIYYSQIVNDFQKGDIAEGYSVSREKKESFPLTVTSAQKNPTAFYLCASRPRLGSLPLIEKLFFGSGTQLSVL.

V is TRBV25-1 and J is TRBJ1-2; TRBD1 is a possible D gene (6 bases). Germline V gene data show CDR1 as MGHDK and CDR2 as SYGVNS. The CDR3 is made up of 12 amino acids. Deletions cut 7 bases from V and 7 bases from J, with 13 bases between. Written as DNA, the CDR3 is TGTGCCAGCACTCAGGACAGTGCTGGCTACACCTTC. Translated: CASTQDSAGYTF.

The V call is TRBV12-3 or TRBV12-4, the J call TRBJ2-2; possible D gene TRBD2, 5 bases. There are 14 residues in the CDR3. V lost 1 base and J lost 4, with 7 bases in between. The CDR3 sequence: CASSLVALTGELFF. CDR3 DNA sequence: TGTGCCAGCAGTTTAGTAGCGCTCACCGGGGAGCTGTTTTTT.

The genes are TRBV12-3 or TRBV12-4 and TRBJ2-5; D is undetermined. Deletions cut 5 bases from V and 5 bases from J, with 12 bases between. The CDR3 totals 13 residues. The CDR3 DNA reads TGTGCCAGCAGTGCCCGGGCGTCGGAGACCCAGTACTTC. Translated, it gives CASSARASETQYF.

The rearrangement uses TRBV19 and TRBJ2-7, with unresolved D. The CDR3 spans 13 residues. From germline, CDR1 is LNHDA and CDR2 SQIVND (reference sequence). The V end was cut by 8 bases, the J end by 4 bases, with 15 bases between. CDR3 amino acids: CASQPTALYEQYF. The CDR3 coding sequence is TGTGCCAGTCAACCGACCGCCTTATACGAGCAGTACTTC. Together with reference TRBV19 and TRBJ2-7, the CDR3 gives the full variable domain: DGGITQSPKYLFRKEGQNVTLSCEQNLNHDAMYWYRQDPGQGLRLIYYSQIVNDFQKGDIAEGYSVSREKKESFPLTVTSAQKNPTAFYLCASQPTALYEQYFGPGTRLTVT.

The rearrangement joins TRBV11-1 to TRBJ2-7; 8 bases agree with TRBD2. This CDR3 has 16 residues. The ends lost 5 bases at V and 3 bases at J; junction bases unmatched: 12. CDR1 and CDR2 from the germline V gene are SGHAT and FQDESV (reference sequence). CDR3 nucleotide sequence: TGTGCCAGCAGCCCAGTAGATAGCGGGGAAAGCTACGAGCAGTACTTC. Its protein is CASSPVDSGESYEQYF.

Concerning this clonotype itself: Sequence at one end of the junction differs from germline and may be a read error. V gene TRBV6-4 combines with J gene TRBJ2-5, with 7 positions matching TRBD2. CDR1 is MRHNA, CDR2 SNTAGT, per germline. The CDR3 runs to 15 residues. The CDR3 nucleotides read TGTGCCAGCAGTTACTCGGCGGGGGAGAAAGAGACCCAGTACTTC. This sequence encodes CASSYSAGEKETQYF.

Points on this clonotype: A read error may produce the germline difference seen at one junction end. The chain links TRBV10-3 to TRBJ2-7; TRBD2 is a possible D gene (5 bases). The CDR3 has 16 amino acids. The germline CDR1 and CDR2 sequences are ENHRY and SYGVKD. The CDR3 region has the DNA TGTGCCATCAGTGAGTCTGCAGGACTGAACACCGGGGAGCTGTACTTC. The encoded protein is CAISESAGLNTGELYF.

This clonotype was picked up a small number of times. The chain couples TRBV5-1 to TRBJ2-3; 7 nucleotides match TRBD2. The J segment lost 0 bases and the V segment lost 7 bases, leaving 11 bases of the junction unmatched. CDR1 is SGHRS and CDR2 is YFSETQ in the germline V gene. This CDR3 is 16 amino acids long. In nucleotides, the CDR3 is TGCGCCAGCTATCCGGGAGGACCTTATAGCACAGATACGCAGTATTTT. Its protein is CASYPGGPYSTDTQYF.

The V gene is TRBV7-2, the J gene TRBJ1-1, with 9 bases fitting TRBD1. V was clipped by 4 bases and J by 4 bases; unmatched bases: 4. The CDR3 totals 14 residues. Germline values: CDR1 SGHTA, CDR2 FQGNSA. This chain's CDR3 is CASSWRDRATEAFF. CDR3 nucleotide sequence: TGTGCCAGCAGCTGGAGGGACAGGGCCACTGAAGCTTTCTTT.

As concerns this clonotype: A much larger clone differs from this one at a single base, so this may be a read error. The chain uses TRBV20-1 and TRBJ2-5; D remains ambiguous. The CDR3 length is 14 residues. V shed 3 bases and J shed 5 bases, with 16 bases lying between them. Germline lookup yields CDR1 DFQATT and CDR2 SNEGSKA (reference sequence). This CDR3 reads CSASGRRIHETQYF. CDR3 nucleotide sequence: TGCAGTGCTAGTGGACGGCGCATCCACGAGACCCAGTACTTC.

This clonotype was recorded once. The conserved closing phenylalanine or tryptophan is absent in this CDR3, likely reflecting a read error. The limits of the CDR3 on the DNA are not certain, so only TCRdb's listed CDR3 is given. The V call is TRBV5-4, the J call TRBJ2-3; TRBD1 was called by the table and not checked on the DNA. The CDR3 has 9 amino acids, counting both end residues. Germline-derived CDR1 and CDR2 are SGHNT and YYREEE (reference sequence). The CDR3 region is CASSRDTDY.

This clonotype occurred many times. This sequence joins TRBV24-1 and TRBJ2-5, with TRBD2 as a possible D gene (6 bases). The CDR3 is 16 amino acids. Germline CDR1 is KGHDR and CDR2 is SFDVKD. V lost 2 bases and J 0 bases, leaving 12 bases between the germline ends. The CDR3 loop reads CATSDWASEYQETQYF. DNA for the CDR3: TGTGCCACCAGTGATTGGGCTAGCGAATACCAAGAGACCCAGTACTTC.

J is TRBJ1-5 and V is TRBV29-1; the D is unclear. Trimming took off 4 bases at V and 7 bases at J, with 5 bases between the two ends. CDR1 and CDR2 from the germline V gene are SQVTM and ANQGSEA. This CDR3 spans 10 amino acids. The CDR3 nucleotides are TGCAGCGTTGCCGGACAGCCCCAGCATTTT. Translation: CSVAGQPQHF.

This clonotype was recorded many times. This chain joins TRBV6-5 and TRBJ1-5; D not resolved. The V gene lost 6 bases and the J gene lost 3 bases, with 12 bases spanning the gap. There are 14 residues in the CDR3. From germline, CDR1 is MNHEY and CDR2 SVGAGI. The CDR3 region has the DNA TGTGCCAGCAGGGACGGCCAATACAATCAGCCCCAGCATTTT. Translation: CASRDGQYNQPQHF.

The gene calls are TRBV6-6 and TRBJ2-7, with D possibly matching TRBD1 (5 bases). In germline, CDR1 is MNHNY, CDR2 SVGAGI (reference sequence). The germline V and J ends were trimmed by 0 bases and 3 bases, with 6 bases remaining between them. This CDR3 has 13 residues. The CDR3 nucleotides are TGTGCCAGCAGTTACTCCAGGGACTACGAGCAGTACTTC. Translated, it gives CASSYSRDYEQYF.

This clonotype was seen at least ten times. The CDR3 DNA is TGCGCCAGCAGCCAAGTCGACACAGGCGGACGGAACACCATATATTTT. This encodes CASSQVDTGGRNTIYF. V and J are TRBV4-3 and TRBJ1-3; possibly TRBD1 for D (5 bases). CDR1 LGHNA and CDR2 YSLEER come from the germline V gene. The CDR3 runs to 16 residues. V shed 1 base and J shed 7 bases, with 17 bases lying between them.

The chain's CDR3 is CASSPGTPWAGELFF. CDR3 nucleotide sequence: TGCGCCAGCAGCCCAGGGACACCCTGGGCCGGGGAGCTGTTTTTT. V is TRBV5-1 and J is TRBJ2-2; tentative D call: TRBD1 (6 bases). The germline V gene has CDR1 SGHRS and CDR2 YFSETQ. The CDR3 loop spans 15 amino acids. Trimming stripped 4 bases from V and 6 bases from J, with 16 bases between.

The V gene is TRBV19, the J gene TRBJ1-2; 12 bases agree with TRBD1. V shed 4 bases, J shed 7 bases, and the junction held 13 bases outside the gene matches. Germline V gene lookup returns CDR1 LNHDA and CDR2 SQIVND (reference sequence). This CDR3 is built from 17 residues. The CDR3 DNA reads as TGTGCCAGTAGTACCCTAAACCGGGACAGGGGGCAGGGTGGCTACACCTTC. This encodes CASSTLNRDRGQGGYTF. Supplemented by reference TRBV19 and TRBJ1-2, the full variable domain reads DGGITQSPKYLFRKEGQNVTLSCEQNLNHDAMYWYRQDPGQGLRLIYYSQIVNDFQKGDIAEGYSVSREKKESFPLTVTSAQKNPTAFYLCASSTLNRDRGQGGYTFGSGTRLTVV.

This chain links TRBV5-6 with TRBJ1-2; D gene ambiguous. The CDR3 length is 13 residues. The germline CDR1 and CDR2 sequences are SGHDT and YYEEEE. V lost 3 bases, J lost 8 bases, and 14 bases lay in between. CDR3 nucleotide sequence: TGTGCCAGCAGCTCCTACCGACACTCCGGCTACACCTTC. Translating it yields CASSSYRHSGYTF.